The 30 T cell receptor beta chains in this list originate from one sample, sequenced in a study of shared clonotypes between healthy human individuals. Sequenced by immunoSEQ multiplex PCR; TCRdb stores in-frame clones only, minus some. The sample has 550,000 to 750,000 clones, approximately 90% seen once. Terminally differentiated effector memory CD45RA+ cells were excluded by CCR7 positive selection of CD45RO-negative cells. Sequenced material: naive CD8+ T cells sorted from blood. The source is a man younger than 45 in good health.

V and J are TRBV5-3 and TRBJ2-5; a weak D match, TRBD2 (5 bases). TRBV5-3 is an open reading frame, and its role is uncertain. This CDR3 contains 11 residues. Between the trimmed V and J ends, which lost 4 bases and 7 bases, there was a span of 8 bases. In DNA form, the CDR3 reads TGTGCCAGAAGCGGGAGAGTGACCCAGTACTTC. Translated: CARSGRVTQYF.

The chain has TRBV5-1 and TRBJ1-1; tentatively, D is TRBD1 (6 bases). This CDR3 contains 17 residues. Trimming stripped 0 bases from V and 0 bases from J, with 15 bases between. Germline values: CDR1 SGHRS, CDR2 YFSETQ. CDR3 protein: CASSLVGIQGMNTEAFF. In DNA form, the CDR3 reads TGCGCCAGCAGCTTGGTGGGGATACAGGGAATGAACACTGAAGCTTTCTTT.

J is TRBJ1-1 and V is TRBV29-1; possible D gene TRBD1, 5 bases. Germline lookup yields CDR1 SQVTM and CDR2 ANQGSEA. The CDR3 runs to 15 residues. V dropped 0 bases and J dropped 6 bases, with 17 bases sitting between them. The CDR3 region is CSVEESDTGPPEAFF. CDR3 coding DNA: TGCAGCGTTGAAGAATCGGACACAGGACCCCCTGAAGCTTTCTTT.

The CDR3 sequence is CASSKPIAGVSYEQYF. CDR3 sequence (DNA): TGTGCCAGCAGTAAGCCAATAGCGGGAGTCAGCTACGAGCAGTACTTC. V and J are TRBV6-6 and TRBJ2-7; 9 positions agree with TRBD2. CDR1 is MNHNY and CDR2 is SVGAGI in the germline V gene (reference sequence). This CDR3 is built from 16 residues. The trim removed 5 bases at V and 3 bases at J, leaving 11 bases unmatched.

The rearrangement uses TRBV7-9 and TRBJ2-7, with D possibly being TRBD2 (5 bases). There are 16 residues in the CDR3. V lost 5 bases to trimming and J lost 0 bases, with 17 bases between them. Germline V CDR1 and CDR2: SEHNR, FQNEAQ (reference sequence). The CDR3 nucleotides are TGTGCCAGCAGCCCTGCGAGCGGCGCCAGCTCCTACGAGCAGTACTTC. Its translation is CASSPASGASSYEQYF.

In this sample, this clone turned up once. The chain couples TRBV27 to TRBJ2-7, with 9 bases aligning to TRBD1. This CDR3 has 14 residues. Trimming at V came to 6 bases and at J to 3 bases, leaving 6 bases not matched to a gene. The germline gives CDR1 MNHEY, CDR2 SMNVEV (reference sequence). The CDR3 DNA reads TGTGCCAGCAGGCCAGGGACAGGGTTCTACGAGCAGTACTTC. It yields the protein CASRPGTGFYEQYF.

This chain uses TRBV7-2 with TRBJ2-1; 15 bases map to TRBD2. Germline values: CDR1 SGHTA, CDR2 FQGNSA. J was trimmed by 1 base and V by 3 bases; bases with no gene match: 4. The CDR3 runs 18 residues. This CDR3 reads CASSFGTSGRSSYNEQFF. In DNA form, the CDR3 reads TGTGCCAGCAGCTTTGGGACTAGCGGGAGGTCGTCCTACAATGAGCAGTTCTTC.

The CDR3 loop reads CASSYSTASPNTEAFF. CDR3 DNA: TGTGCCAGCAGTTACTCAACCGCCTCCCCGAACACTGAAGCTTTCTTT. The V gene is TRBV6-5, the J gene TRBJ1-1; no definite D call. Trimming pared 0 bases from V and 1 base from J, leaving 12 bases between. CDR1 is MNHEY and CDR2 is SVGAGI in the germline V gene. This CDR3 region has 16 residues.

The CDR3 DNA reads TGCGCCAGCAGCCACCAGACAGGGATTAAGACCGGGGAGCTGTTTTTT. Residues: CASSHQTGIKTGELFF. V gene TRBV4-1 combines with J gene TRBJ2-2; TRBD1 agrees at 7 bases. V lost 3 bases to trimming and J lost 5 bases; unmatched junction nucleotides: 9. CDR1 and CDR2 (germline): MGHRA, YSYEKL. CDR3 length equals 16 residues.

The chain has TRBV19 and TRBJ2-7; 7 bases align to TRBD1. V lost 3 bases to trimming and J lost 3 bases; unmatched junction nucleotides: 17. CDR3 length: 18 amino acids. In germline, CDR1 is LNHDA, CDR2 SQIVND (reference sequence). The CDR3 sequence: CASSMGPGMGTESYEQYF. As DNA, the CDR3 is TGTGCCAGTAGTATGGGCCCGGGTATGGGGACAGAGAGCTACGAGCAGTACTTC.

V gene TRBV7-9 combines with J gene TRBJ2-1; D may correspond to TRBD1 or TRBD2 (6 bases each). Trimming removed 7 bases from V and 8 bases from J, with 18 bases in between. The CDR3 covers 14 residues. Germline V gene sequence: CDR1 SEHNR, CDR2 FQNEAQ (reference sequence). The CDR3 protein is CASTGGLGDDEQFF. The DNA for the CDR3 is TGTGCCAGCACCGGGGGCCTTGGCGACGATGAGCAGTTCTTC.

The rearrangement links TRBV19 to TRBJ2-7, with 7 positions matching TRBD1. V lost 5 bases and J lost 0; bases outside the gene matches: 4. The CDR3 spans 14 residues. Germline V lookup: CDR1 LNHDA, CDR2 SQIVND (reference sequence). The chain's CDR3 is CASSVTGSSYEQYF. CDR3 DNA sequence: TGTGCCAGTAGTGTGACAGGGAGCTCCTACGAGCAGTACTTC. Combining the CDR3 with reference TRBV19 and TRBJ2-7 gives the whole variable domain DGGITQSPKYLFRKEGQNVTLSCEQNLNHDAMYWYRQDPGQGLRLIYYSQIVNDFQKGDIAEGYSVSREKKESFPLTVTSAQKNPTAFYLCASSVTGSSYEQYFGPGTRLTVT.

The chain carries TRBV6-1 and TRBJ2-3; D ambiguous. V lost 6 bases and J lost 0, with 10 bases in between. Germline V lookup: CDR1 MNHNS, CDR2 SASEGT. This CDR3 has 14 amino acids. CDR3 residues: CASRTVESTDTQYF. DNA for the CDR3: TGTGCCAGCAGAACAGTGGAGAGCACAGATACGCAGTATTTT.

This clone was recorded a few times. This sequence may be a read error, since a much larger clone differs from it by one base. The identical CDR3 is also encoded by other nucleotide sequences in the sample. This chain connects TRBV4-1 to TRBJ2-5; a weak D match, TRBD2 (6 bases). Germline-derived CDR1 and CDR2 are MGHRA and YSYEKL. V was cut by 4 bases and J by 2 bases, with 20 bases left in between. This CDR3 is built from 17 residues. CDR3 in amino acids: CASSPPGGASEQETQYF. The CDR3 region has the DNA TGCGCCAGCAGCCCCCCAGGCGGGGCTAGCGAACAAGAGACCCAGTACTTC.

This sequence joins TRBV9 and TRBJ2-1; 7 bases agree with TRBD2. V lost 1 base and J lost 8; bases outside the gene matches: 15. The germline V gene has CDR1 SGDLS and CDR2 YYNGEE. The CDR3 extends over 17 amino acids. CDR3 loop: CASSVRISGSLGHEQFF. CDR3 DNA sequence: TGTGCCAGCAGCGTAAGGATTAGCGGGTCTTTAGGCCATGAGCAGTTCTTC.

The chain is built from TRBV6-4 and TRBJ2-3, with 12 bases identical to TRBD2. The V gene end was trimmed by 0 bases and the J gene end by 5 bases; junction bases not matched to a gene: 3. Per germline, CDR1 MRHNA and CDR2 SNTAGT. This CDR3 region has 16 residues. As DNA, the CDR3 is TGTGCCAGCAGTGACTCGGGGGGACTAGCGGGAGATACGCAGTATTTT. It yields the protein CASSDSGGLAGDTQYF.

The chain recombines TRBV27 with TRBJ2-2; D is unresolved. The CDR3 extends over 14 amino acids. The V gene's germline CDR1 is MNHEY and CDR2 SMNVEV (reference sequence). V was clipped by 2 bases and J by 0 bases, with 4 bases between them. The CDR3 spells CASSLASNTGELFF. DNA for the CDR3: TGTGCCAGCAGTTTAGCCTCGAACACCGGGGAGCTGTTTTTT.

The CDR3 loop reads CASSIVGVGEQFF. CDR3 coding DNA: TGTGCCAGTAGTATTGTAGGGGTAGGTGAGCAGTTCTTC. The J gene is TRBJ2-1, the V gene TRBV19, with D perhaps matching TRBD1 (5 bases). This CDR3 contains 13 residues. Per germline, CDR1 LNHDA and CDR2 SQIVND (reference sequence). V was trimmed by 3 bases and J by 9 bases, leaving 12 bases between them.

Concerning this clone: The sample contains more than one DNA sequence encoding this CDR3. This chain connects TRBV15 to TRBJ2-7; 7 bases map to TRBD1. The V and J ends lost 3 bases and 2 bases, in that order; junction bases with no gene match: 7. CDR1 LNHNV and CDR2 YYDKDF come from the germline V gene (reference sequence). CDR3 size: 15 residues. The chain's CDR3 is CATSREGTDAYEQYF. The DNA for the CDR3 is TGTGCCACCAGCAGGGAAGGGACAGATGCCTACGAGCAGTACTTC.

V gene TRBV7-6 combines with J gene TRBJ1-1; possible D gene TRBD1, 6 bases. Per the germline V gene, CDR1 is SGHVS and CDR2 is FNYEAQ. The CDR3 is 15 residues long. Trimming cost V 0 bases and J 4 bases, with 12 bases left between them. CDR3 in DNA: TGTGCCAGCAGCTTAGCGAGGGGGGGGAGCACTGAAGCTTTCTTT. Protein product: CASSLARGGSTEAFF.

About this clone: The sample has other DNA sequences that encode this CDR3 too. The chain uses TRBV2 and TRBJ2-1; TRBD2 matches at 12 bases. The CDR3 loop spans 17 amino acids. V was pared by 8 bases and J by 1 base, with 9 bases of the junction left unmatched. Per germline, CDR1 SNHLY and CDR2 FYNNEI. The CDR3 sequence: CASWGGTSGHSYNEQFF. In nucleotides, the CDR3 is TGTGCCAGCTGGGGGGGGACTAGCGGGCATTCCTACAATGAGCAGTTCTTC.

The rearrangement joins TRBV14 to TRBJ2-5; the match to TRBD2 covers 11 bases. Germline lookup yields CDR1 SGHDN and CDR2 FVKESK. This CDR3 contains 15 residues. J was trimmed by 1 base and V by 8 bases; bases with no gene match: 6. The CDR3 protein is CASSGTSGFQETQYF. The DNA of the CDR3 is TGTGCCAGCTCAGGGACTAGCGGTTTCCAAGAGACCCAGTACTTC. The entire variable domain, with the rest obtained from reference TRBV14 and TRBJ2-5, is as follows: EAGVTQFPSHSVIEKGQTVTLRCDPISGHDNLYWYRRVMGKEIKFLLHFVKESKQDESGMPNNRFLAERTGGTYSTLKVQPAELEDSGVYFCASSGTSGFQETQYFGPGTRLLVL.

The rearrangement links TRBV11-2 to TRBJ2-1; D is uncertain. V gave up 1 base and J gave up 8 bases, with 12 bases separating them. This CDR3 comprises 14 residues. Per the germline V gene, CDR1 is SGHAT and CDR2 is FQNNGV. The CDR3: CASSLVFSGYEQFF. In DNA, the CDR3 is TGTGCCAGCAGCTTAGTATTTAGTGGGTATGAGCAGTTCTTC. The variable domain in full, with the rest retrieved from reference TRBV11-2 and TRBJ2-1, is EAGVAQSPRYKIIEKRQSVAFWCNPISGHATLYWYQQILGQGPKLLIQFQNNGVVDDSQLPKDRFSAERLKGVDSTLKIQPAKLEDSAVYLCASSLVFSGYEQFFGPGTRLTVL.

The table lists this clone with a count of one. J is TRBJ1-5 and V is TRBV28, with D maybe TRBD1 (5 bases). Germline lookup yields CDR1 MDHEN and CDR2 SYDVKM. The CDR3 is made up of 14 amino acids. The germline V and J ends were trimmed by 4 bases and 3 bases, with 10 bases remaining between them. This chain's CDR3 is CASSSQGYNQPQHF. The CDR3 bases are TGTGCCAGCAGTTCCCAGGGCTACAATCAGCCCCAGCATTTT.

The CDR3 reads CASTAGGTQYF. The CDR3 coding sequence is TGTGCCAGTACTGCAGGCGGGACCCAGTACTTC. The genes are TRBV19 and TRBJ2-5; unclear D gene. The CDR3 is made up of 11 amino acids. CDR1 and CDR2 from the germline V gene are LNHDA and SQIVND (reference sequence). The V end was cut by 7 bases, the J end by 7 bases, with 10 bases between.

The rearrangement joins TRBV10-1 to TRBJ2-7; 9 positions match TRBD1. Trimming took 4 bases from V and 6 from J; bases not matched to a gene: 4. Germline V gene data show CDR1 as WNHNN and CDR2 as SYGVQD (reference sequence). The CDR3 is 13 amino acids. CDR3 bases: TGCGCCAGCAGTGGTGGGACAGGGAGCGAGCAGTACTTC. It encodes CASSGGTGSEQYF.

This clone was detected only once. The chain combines TRBV7-3 with TRBJ2-2; TRBD2 agrees at 12 bases. CDR3 length equals 14 residues. Germline CDR1 reads SGHTA; CDR2 reads FQGTGA. V lost 6 bases, J lost 5 bases, and 1 base stayed unmatched. Here the CDR3 reads CASRGTSGTGELFF. Here the CDR3 DNA reads TGTGCCAGCAGAGGGACTAGCGGGACCGGGGAGCTGTTTTTT.

The J gene is TRBJ2-3, the V gene TRBV9, with 14 bases matching TRBD2. The V gene's germline CDR1 is SGDLS and CDR2 YYNGEE. The ends lost 4 bases at V and 2 bases at J; junction bases unmatched: 6. This CDR3 region has 17 residues. The CDR3: CASSSGTSGRSTDTQYF. CDR3 nucleotide sequence: TGTGCCAGCAGCTCCGGGACTAGCGGGAGATCCACAGATACGCAGTATTTT.

The CDR3 spells CASSQFRTDNQPQHF. The CDR3 DNA sequence: TGCGCCAGCAGCCAATTTAGGACAGACAATCAGCCCCAGCATTTT. This chain joins TRBV4-3 and TRBJ1-5, with a possible D match to TRBD1 (6 bases). Germline V lookup: CDR1 LGHNA, CDR2 YSLEER. This CDR3 contains 15 residues. Trimming took 2 bases from V and 3 from J, leaving 11 bases between them.

This chain connects TRBV5-1 to TRBJ1-1; D not certain. Trimming stripped 1 base from V and 3 bases from J, with 7 bases between. CDR1 is SGHRS and CDR2 is YFSETQ in the germline V gene. The CDR3 is 13 residues long. CDR3 nucleotides: TGCGCCAGCAGCTTGAGATGGGACACTGAAGCTTTCTTT. This sequence encodes CASSLRWDTEAFF. The whole variable domain, remainder taken from reference TRBV5-1 and TRBJ1-1, is KAGVTQTPRYLIKTRGQQVTLSCSPISGHRSVSWYQQTPGQGLQFLFEYFSETQRNKGNFPGRFSGRQFSNSRSEMNVSTLELGDSALYLCASSLRWDTEAFFGQGTRLTVV.